This T cell receptor beta chain was obtained from a study of control samples from healthy donors and cancer patients. Generated by immunoSEQ multiplex PCR, the TCRdb table keeps only in-frame clones and is missing some. Among about 94,000 clones listed, roughly nine tenths were seen once. CDR1 is LNHDA, CDR2 SQIVND, per germline (reference sequence). V lost 8 bases and J 0 bases, leaving 10 bases between the germline ends. This CDR3 is built from 13 residues. The clonotype comes from a woman aged 18-35 years in good health. The material sequenced was blood. The genes are TRBV19 and TRBJ1-2; D call uncertain. The CDR3 nucleotides are TGTGCCAGTTTAGGCAGGACTAACTATGGCTACACCTTC. As protein: CASLGRTNYGYTF.